Shown below are 6 T cell receptor beta chains from a single sample sequenced in a study of CD8+CD57+ T cells in acquired aplastic anemia. Individuals selected for sequencing had exhibited CD8+CD57+ cell expansion on flow cytometry. Researchers used genomic DNA as the template to profile TCR beta VDJ and CDR3. TCRdb reanalysed the reads using MiXCR and keeps one entry per CDR3 protein. The table includes over 150,000 distinct CDR3 sequences, about 54% detected once. Sequencing was performed on sorted CD4+, CD8+, or CD8+CD57+ T cells (not recorded which) from PBMCs. The receptors were sampled from a human donor with aplastic anemia.

This clonotype was recorded at least ten times. V usage is TRBV7-3 and J usage is TRBJ1-1; no definite D call. Germline CDR1 reads SGHTA; CDR2 reads FQGTGA. This CDR3 has 14 amino acids. V shed 5 bases and J shed 5 bases, with 15 bases lying between them. The CDR3 region is CASSREGRRTEAFF. CDR3 DNA sequence: TGTGCCAGCAGCAGGGAGGGAAGAAGAACTGAAGCTTTCTTT.

This clonotype was found many times. This chain uses TRBV7-2 with TRBJ2-5; 9 bases line up with TRBD1. Trimming at V came to 5 bases and at J to 5 bases, leaving 9 bases not matched to a gene. The CDR3 length is 15 residues. Germline V gene data show CDR1 as SGHTA and CDR2 as FQGNSA. The CDR3 here is CASSPPQGALETQYF. The CDR3 coding sequence is TGTGCCAGCAGCCCCCCACAGGGGGCTTTGGAGACCCAGTACTTC.

Concerning this clonotype: This may be a read error, as it is one base from a much larger clone. V and J are TRBV6-1 and TRBJ2-3; perhaps D is TRBD1 or TRBD2 (5 bases each). Trimming removed 3 bases from V and 2 bases from J, with 9 bases in between. The germline gives CDR1 MNHNS, CDR2 SASEGT. CDR3 length: 14 residues. The CDR3 is CASSELGVTDTQYF. The CDR3 DNA sequence: TGTGCCAGCAGTGAGCTGGGGGTCACAGATACGCAGTATTTT.

This clonotype has just one count. The genes are TRBV19 and TRBJ1-2; possibly TRBD1 for D (5 bases). From germline, CDR1 is LNHDA and CDR2 SQIVND (reference sequence). Trimming shortened V by 9 bases and J by 5 bases, and 13 bases separated the two germline ends. The CDR3 runs 12 residues. The CDR3 DNA reads TGTGCCAGCGGGGGAAATAAGTATGGCTACACCTTC. This gives the protein CASGGNKYGYTF.

CDR3 sequence: CAISELGSGANVLTF. The CDR3 DNA reads TGTGCCATCAGTGAGTTGGGTTCTGGGGCCAACGTCCTGACTTTC. The chain couples TRBV10-3 to TRBJ2-6; D unresolved. This CDR3 contains 15 residues. The V end was cut by 1 base, the J end by 1 base, with 5 bases between. Germline V gene data show CDR1 as ENHRY and CDR2 as SYGVKD.

The rearrangement uses TRBV3-1 and TRBJ1-5, with D possibly TRBD1 on 6 matching bases. Germline V gene sequence: CDR1 LGHDT, CDR2 YNNKEL (reference sequence). The V gene lost 0 bases and the J gene lost 1 base, with 13 bases spanning the gap. The CDR3 runs to 17 residues. CDR3 DNA: TGTGCCAGCAGCCAAGATCGAGGGGGGCAGAGCAATCAGCCCCAGCATTTT. It specifies CASSQDRGGQSNQPQHF.